The present entry profiles one T cell receptor beta chain with its context. What it binds is unknown. These data come from a study of early T cells in non-severe SARS-CoV-2 infection. Overall study: Unsorted whole blood bulk RNA was sequenced, with unpaired chains. Study observations and caveats: Matching results from VDJdb favored anti-spike CD8 responses, leaving private and CD4 specificities undetected.

Unique molecular identifiers (one per individual cDNA molecule) were attached. TCRdb re-called the 5' RACE reads through MiXCR, storing one row per CDR3 protein. This sample has some 66,000 distinct CDR3 sequences, with around 9% found just once. This clonotype was sampled from an adult who was a healthcare worker with PCR-confirmed SARS-CoV-2 infection or an uninfected control (not recorded which). Sequenced input: whole blood.

The CDR3 sequence is CASSLVGGDNNEQFF. The CDR3 bases are TGTGCCAGCAGCTTAGTCGGCGGGGATAACAATGAGCAGTTCTTC. The V and J genes are TRBV11-2 and TRBJ2-1; TRBD2 is a possible D gene (6 bases). This CDR3 contains 15 residues. Trimming took off 1 base at V and 5 bases at J, with 12 bases between the two ends. Per the germline V gene, CDR1 is SGHAT and CDR2 is FQNNGV.